What follows are 29 T cell receptor beta chains derived from one specimen sequenced in a study of read filtering for tumor transcriptome and immune sequencing. This library used 300 to 450 ng RNA and molecular barcoded adaptors spanning alpha/delta and beta/gamma chains. TCRdb re-analysed the reads in MiXCR, keeping a single row per CDR3 protein. This table has more than 100,000 distinct CDR3 sequences, 13% appearing once. What was sequenced was a population of CD138-negative cells sorted from bone marrow. Receptors were obtained from a donor older than 35 with multiple myeloma.

This clonotype has more than one count but fewer than ten. A much larger clone lies a single base off, so this may be a read error. Likely a read error: the CDR3 ends without its conserved phenylalanine or tryptophan. The J gene is TRBJ2-7, the V gene TRBV29-1; TRBD2 matches at 8 bases. V dropped 3 bases and J dropped 2; count of bases not matched to a gene: 6. The CDR3 is 14 amino acids. Germline V gene data show CDR1 as SQVTM and CDR2 as ANQGSEA. The CDR3 nucleotides read TGCAGCGTTGAGAGTAGCGGGGAAACCTACGAGCAGTACCTC. Translating it yields CSVESSGETYEQYL.

The sample holds many counts of this clonotype. The CDR3 spells CASSPRVPGDGVEQYF. The CDR3 coding sequence is TGTGCCAGCAGCCCGAGAGTCCCTGGCGATGGGGTCGAGCAGTACTTC. This sequence joins TRBV9 and TRBJ2-7; D remains ambiguous. CDR1 is SGDLS and CDR2 is YYNGEE in the germline V gene. This CDR3 is 16 amino acids long. Deletions cut 4 bases from V and 6 bases from J, with 23 bases between.

Ten or more counts support this clonotype. The rearrangement joins TRBV7-2 to TRBJ2-1; D gene uncertain. V was shortened by 5 bases and J by 6 bases, with 11 bases between the two germline ends. CDR3 size: 13 residues. Per germline, CDR1 SGHTA and CDR2 FQGNSA. CDR3 DNA sequence: TGTGCCAGCAGCCCCGGGCGGCCCAATGAGCAGTTCTTC. Translating it yields CASSPGRPNEQFF.

This clonotype was seen ten or more times. This chain joins TRBV7-2 and TRBJ1-1; 7 nucleotides align to TRBD1. With 2 bases clipped from V and 4 bases from J, the junction kept 1 base outside the gene matches. CDR3 length: 13 amino acids. CDR1 is SGHTA, CDR2 FQGNSA, per germline. Here the CDR3 reads CASSLNRGTEAFF. In nucleotides, the CDR3 is TGTGCCAGCAGCTTAAACAGGGGCACTGAAGCTTTCTTT.

This clonotype was found many times. J is TRBJ2-5 and V is TRBV7-7; D call uncertain. V was trimmed by 6 bases and J by 2 bases, leaving 13 bases between them. The length of the CDR3 is 14 residues. Germline CDR1 is SSHAT and CDR2 is FNYEAQ (reference sequence). Written as DNA, the CDR3 is TGTGCCAGCAGTCCCTCCGTCGGACAAGAGACCCAGTACTTC. Its protein product is CASSPSVGQETQYF.

The J gene is TRBJ2-7, the V gene TRBV20-1; no clear D gene. This CDR3 contains 13 residues. The ends were cut back, 3 bases at V and 3 bases at J, with 12 bases in the middle. Germline CDR1 DFQATT, CDR2 SNEGSKA (reference sequence). The chain's CDR3 is CSASLTPRYEQYF. DNA for the CDR3: TGCAGTGCTAGTCTCACCCCCCGCTACGAGCAGTACTTC.

V gene TRBV6-1 combines with J gene TRBJ2-3; 10 bases agree with TRBD2. The V gene's germline CDR1 is MNHNS and CDR2 SASEGT. The V and J ends lost 2 bases and 7 bases, in that order; junction bases with no gene match: 9. This CDR3 has 16 residues. The CDR3 here is CASSEISSGSLYTQYF. Here the CDR3 DNA reads TGTGCCAGCAGTGAAATATCTAGCGGGAGCTTATATACGCAGTATTTT.

Many counts were recorded for this clonotype. J is TRBJ2-1 and V is TRBV29-1; 14 nucleotides match TRBD2. The germline gives CDR1 SQVTM, CDR2 ANQGSEA. Trimming cost V 6 bases and J 3 bases; bases outside gene matches: 7. The CDR3 runs 16 residues. The CDR3 nucleotides read TGCAGCGTCACCACCGGGACTAGCGGGGGCTACAATGAGCAGTTCTTC. Residues: CSVTTGTSGGYNEQFF.

This clonotype was recorded at least ten times. The genes are TRBV14 and TRBJ1-1, with D perhaps TRBD1 (6 bases). The CDR3 runs 18 residues. Trimming left V 2 bases short and J 7 bases short, with 26 bases between. Germline-derived CDR1 and CDR2 are SGHDN and FVKESK. The chain's CDR3 is CASSQFRTRGVGSGEAFF. Written as DNA, the CDR3 is TGTGCCAGCAGCCAATTTCGAACCAGGGGTGTGGGGAGTGGTGAAGCTTTCTTT.

Notes on this clonotype: With a much larger clone just one base away, this may be a read error. The V call is TRBV7-3, the J call TRBJ2-3, with 8 bases identical to TRBD2. With V trimmed by 4 bases and J by 5 bases, 5 bases remained unmatched. CDR3 size: 14 residues. Germline CDR1 reads SGHTA; CDR2 reads FQGTGA. The DNA for the CDR3 is TGTGCCAGCAGCTATAGCGGGACGAGAGATACGCAGTATTTT. Translated, it gives CASSYSGTRDTQYF.

This clonotype came up many times. This chain uses TRBV4-3 with TRBJ1-2; tentative D call: TRBD1 (6 bases). The CDR3 consists of 14 residues. Germline values: CDR1 LGHNA, CDR2 YSLEER. V gave up 0 bases and J gave up 8 bases, with 13 bases separating them. CDR3 nucleotides: TGCGCCAGCAGCCAAGATTCAGGGGTCGGCGGCTACACCTTC. Protein sequence: CASSQDSGVGGYTF.

This clonotype was observed at least ten times. This chain connects TRBV6-2 or TRBV6-3 to TRBJ1-5; maybe TRBD1 (6 bases). Between the trimmed V and J ends, which lost 6 bases and 1 base, there was a span of 16 bases. The CDR3 extends over 16 amino acids. Looked up from germline, CDR1 is MNHEY and CDR2 is SVGEGT. CDR3 in DNA: TGTGCCAGCAGCTTACAGGGAGCGGGGAGCAATCAGCCCCAGCATTTT. It encodes CASSLQGAGSNQPQHF.

Notes on this clonotype: Sequence at one end of the junction differs from germline and may be a read error. This chain connects TRBV7-9 to TRBJ2-1; the D gene is possibly TRBD1 (5 bases). This CDR3 comprises 15 residues. Germline V gene lookup returns CDR1 SEHNR and CDR2 FQNEAQ (reference sequence). The CDR3, as DNA: TGTGCCAGCAACTTAGAACAGGACCCGTACAATGAGCAGTTCTTC. Its protein product is CASNLEQDPYNEQFF.

This clonotype was detected ten times or more. The genes are TRBV6-2 or TRBV6-3 and TRBJ2-7; perhaps TRBD1 as D (6 bases). Germline V gives CDR1 MNHEY, CDR2 SVGEGT. V lost 0 bases to trimming and J lost 3 bases, with 27 bases between them. The CDR3 is 20 residues long. CDR3 amino acids: CASSYSTDRDIPSLGYEQYF. CDR3 DNA: TGTGCCAGCAGTTACTCGACAGACCGGGACATACCTTCCTTGGGCTACGAGCAGTACTTC.

This clonotype was seen many times. V usage is TRBV9 and J usage is TRBJ2-1; 11 bases match TRBD2. J lost 8 bases, V lost 4 bases, and 8 bases had no gene match. Germline-derived CDR1 and CDR2 are SGDLS and YYNGEE. This CDR3 is built from 15 residues. CDR3 in DNA: TGTGCCAGCAGCAACGGGACTAGCGGAGGGGATGAGCAGTTCTTC. The encoded protein is CASSNGTSGGDEQFF.

This clonotype was seen repeatedly, ten times or more. The chain recombines TRBV3-1 with TRBJ2-1, with TRBD2 matching over 15 bases. The CDR3 totals 19 residues. CDR1 and CDR2 from the germline V gene are LGHDT and YNNKEL (reference sequence). V was pared by 1 base and J by 4 bases, with 8 bases of the junction left unmatched. CDR3 nucleotide sequence: TGTGCCAGCAGCCAAGGGACAGGGACTAGCGGGAGGATTTACAATGAGCAGTTCTTC. This gives the protein CASSQGTGTSGRIYNEQFF.

In this sample, this clonotype turned up many times. The chain couples TRBV6-1 to TRBJ1-5; D possibly corresponds to TRBD1 (6 bases). Per the germline V gene, CDR1 is MNHNS and CDR2 is SASEGT. The CDR3 covers 14 residues. Trimming took 6 bases from V and 2 from J, leaving 11 bases between them. This chain's CDR3 is CASRRAGGNQPQHF. The CDR3 DNA follows: TGTGCCAGCAGGCGCGCAGGGGGCAATCAGCCCCAGCATTTT.

Many counts were recorded for this clonotype. This chain connects TRBV30 to TRBJ1-1, with a tentative D call TRBD1 (6 bases). V was cut by 0 bases and J by 2 bases, with 7 bases left in between. CDR1 and CDR2 from the germline V gene are GTSNPN and SVGIG (reference sequence). The CDR3 has 13 amino acids. The CDR3 sequence: CAWSVQGNTEAFF. The CDR3 DNA reads as TGTGCCTGGAGTGTACAGGGCAACACTGAAGCTTTCTTT.

This clonotype was counted ten times or more. The chain joins TRBV19 to TRBJ2-3; 10 positions match TRBD1. The V gene's germline CDR1 is LNHDA and CDR2 SQIVND (reference sequence). The CDR3 is 18 amino acids. Trimming took 5 bases from V and 2 from J; bases not matched to a gene: 13. The CDR3 loop is CASSWSRGQGTATDTQYF. The CDR3 DNA sequence: TGTGCCAGTAGTTGGTCTAGGGGACAGGGGACCGCCACAGATACGCAGTATTTT.

This clonotype was counted at least ten times. J is TRBJ2-1 and V is TRBV10-2; D gene unclear. The CDR3 has 11 residues. Between the trimmed V and J ends, which lost 7 bases and 3 bases, there was a span of 4 bases. Germline V lookup: CDR1 WSHSY, CDR2 SAAADI. CDR3 in DNA: TGCGCCAGCACCTTCTACAATGAGCAGTTCTTC. Protein sequence: CASTFYNEQFF.

This chain joins TRBV29-1 and TRBJ2-5; D is tentatively TRBD1 or TRBD2 (6 bases each). Looked up from germline, CDR1 is SQVTM and CDR2 is ANQGSEA. The V gene lost 4 bases and the J gene lost 3 bases, with 12 bases spanning the gap. The CDR3 loop spans 13 amino acids. The CDR3 sequence is CSVGGAKEETQYF. The CDR3 region has the DNA TGCAGCGTTGGGGGGGCCAAAGAAGAGACCCAGTACTTC.

This clonotype came up many times. This rearrangement joins TRBV7-8 to TRBJ2-1, with D perhaps TRBD2 (6 bases). Looked up from germline, CDR1 is SGHVS and CDR2 is FQNEAQ. The CDR3 is 14 residues long. Between the trimmed V and J ends, which lost 5 bases and 10 bases, there was a span of 18 bases. In nucleotides, the CDR3 is TGTGCCAGCAGCGGACTAACGGGGAATCACGAGCAGTTCTTC. Its protein product is CASSGLTGNHEQFF.

This clonotype has ten or more counts. This chain connects TRBV19 to TRBJ2-2; the D gene is possibly TRBD1 (6 bases). With 6 bases removed from V and 7 bases from J, the gap between germline ends came to 15 bases. The CDR3 covers 14 residues. Germline-derived CDR1 and CDR2 are LNHDA and SQIVND (reference sequence). The CDR3 here is CASSFGQLFGELFF. The CDR3 nucleotides read TGTGCCAGTAGCTTCGGACAGCTCTTCGGGGAGCTGTTTTTT.

The sample holds many counts of this clonotype. The rearrangement links TRBV29-1 to TRBJ2-1, with unresolved D. V was clipped by 3 bases and J by 7 bases, with 10 bases between them. The V gene's germline CDR1 is SQVTM and CDR2 ANQGSEA. This CDR3 comprises 12 residues. The CDR3 nucleotides are TGCAGCGTTGAGGGCTACCCTAATGAGCAGTTCTTC. Protein product: CSVEGYPNEQFF.

This clonotype appeared many times. The rearrangement joins TRBV9 to TRBJ2-1, with TRBD2 matching 7 bases. Germline loops: CDR1 SGDLS, CDR2 YYNGEE. This CDR3 comprises 17 residues. V gave up 0 bases and J gave up 4 bases; unmatched junction bases: 10. CDR3 DNA sequence: TGTGCCAGCAGCGTAGGAAGGCGCGGGAGAGGATACAATGAGCAGTTCTTC. Its protein product is CASSVGRRGRGYNEQFF.

This clonotype was counted many times. DNA for the CDR3: TGCAGTGCTAGAGTAGCCGGGAGGGCACCCTACAATGAGCAGTTCTTC. It encodes CSARVAGRAPYNEQFF. The chain employs TRBV20-1 and TRBJ2-1; 8 bases fit TRBD2. V shed 1 base, J shed 2 bases, and the junction held 7 bases outside the gene matches. The germline gives CDR1 DFQATT, CDR2 SNEGSKA (reference sequence). There are 16 residues in the CDR3.

This clonotype was observed many times. This chain connects TRBV20-1 to TRBJ2-1; 12 bases fit TRBD2. The CDR3 is 16 residues long. J lost 0 bases, V lost 3 bases, and 3 bases had no gene match. CDR1 and CDR2 from the germline V gene are DFQATT and SNEGSKA (reference sequence). CDR3 coding DNA: TGCAGTGCTAGTCTAGCGGGAGGGAGCTCCTACAATGAGCAGTTCTTC. Encoded protein: CSASLAGGSSYNEQFF.

This clonotype was counted many times. The rearrangement uses TRBV5-5 and TRBJ1-4; 11 nucleotides align to TRBD1. The germline gives CDR1 SGHKS, CDR2 YYEKEE (reference sequence). CDR3 length: 15 residues. The V and J ends lost 3 bases and 7 bases, in that order; junction bases with no gene match: 5. The CDR3: CASSSDRGLPEKLFF. CDR3 DNA: TGTGCCAGCAGCTCGGACAGGGGGCTCCCTGAAAAACTGTTTTTT.

This clonotype was counted ten times or more. The chain is built from TRBV7-2 and TRBJ2-7; D is possibly TRBD1 (6 bases). Trimming removed 1 base from V and 7 bases from J, with 11 bases in between. Germline-derived CDR1 and CDR2 are SGHTA and FQGNSA. The CDR3 extends over 13 amino acids. The CDR3 DNA is TGTGCCAGCAGCTTAGGCAGGGGCGGAGAGCAGTACTTC. It yields the protein CASSLGRGGEQYF. The full variable domain, its missing parts supplied by reference TRBV7-2 and TRBJ2-7, is GAGVSQSPSNKVTEKGKDVELRCDPISGHTALYWYRQSLGQGLEFLIYFQGNSAPDKSGLPSDRFSAERTGGSVSTLTIQRTQQEDSAVYLCASSLGRGGEQYFGPGTRLTVT.